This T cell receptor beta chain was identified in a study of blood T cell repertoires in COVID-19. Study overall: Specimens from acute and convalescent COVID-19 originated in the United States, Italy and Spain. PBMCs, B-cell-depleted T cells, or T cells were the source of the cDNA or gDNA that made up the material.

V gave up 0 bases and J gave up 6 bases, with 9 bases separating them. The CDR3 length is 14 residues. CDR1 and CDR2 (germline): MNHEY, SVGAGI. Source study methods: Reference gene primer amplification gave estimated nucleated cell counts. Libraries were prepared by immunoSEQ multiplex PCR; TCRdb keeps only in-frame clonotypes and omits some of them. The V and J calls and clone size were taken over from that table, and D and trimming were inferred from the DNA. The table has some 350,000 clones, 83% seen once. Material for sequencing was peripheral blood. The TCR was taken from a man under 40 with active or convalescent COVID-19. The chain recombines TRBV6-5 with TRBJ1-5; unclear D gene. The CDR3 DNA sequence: TGTGCCAGCAGTTACTCGGCAGAAATTCAGCCCCAGCATTTT. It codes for CASSYSAEIQPQHF.